The next 23 T cell receptor beta chains were all read from a single sample in a study of CD8 T cells in ankylosing spondylitis. Findings of the study overall: Seemingly distinctive of ankylosing spondylitis blood was a TCR beta motif formed by eight highly homologous variants.

These receptors have no known antigen. Using its own MiXCR run on the 5' RACE reads, TCRdb lists one record per CDR3 protein. The sample shows over 450,000 distinct CDR3 sequences, 9.5% to 15% of them seen only once. The sample comprised blood, either unsorted or a sorted T cell fraction (not recorded which). Receptors were obtained from a male donor with ankylosing spondylitis.

This clonotype was seen ten or more times. This sequence joins TRBV12-3 or TRBV12-4 and TRBJ2-1; the D gene is possibly TRBD1 (5 bases). The CDR3 consists of 14 residues. The V and J ends lost 7 bases and 0 bases respectively, with 10 bases between them. Here the CDR3 DNA reads TGTGCCAGCATTAGGGGTTTCTCCTACAATGAGCAGTTCTTC. Translation gives CASIRGFSYNEQFF.

There are many counts of this clonotype. The V and J genes are TRBV5-6 and TRBJ2-7; the D gene is possibly TRBD1 (6 bases). The CDR3 loop spans 13 amino acids. Trimming took off 4 bases at V and 3 bases at J, with 11 bases between the two ends. Germline CDR1 is SGHDT and CDR2 is YYEEEE. The CDR3 DNA reads TGTGCCAGCAGCCCACGGGACATCTACGAGCAGTACGTC. This gives the protein CASSPRDIYEQYV.

The J gene is TRBJ2-5, the V gene TRBV11-2; TRBD1 is a possible D gene (8 bases). CDR3 length: 18 amino acids. Trimming stripped 2 bases from V and 4 bases from J, with 23 bases between. The germline V gene has CDR1 SGHAT and CDR2 FQNNGV. CDR3 DNA: TGTGCCAGCAGCTTATCAGGGGGCGGTAGGACTAGTTTAGAGACCCAGTACTTC. The encoded protein is CASSLSGGGRTSLETQYF. Complete variable domain (other parts from reference TRBV11-2 and TRBJ2-5): EAGVAQSPRYKIIEKRQSVAFWCNPISGHATLYWYQQILGQGPKLLIQFQNNGVVDDSQLPKDRFSAERLKGVDSTLKIQPAKLEDSAVYLCASSLSGGGRTSLETQYFGPGTRLLVL.

This clonotype was seen repeatedly, ten times or more. The genes are TRBV12-3 or TRBV12-4 and TRBJ1-1; D possibly corresponds to TRBD1 (5 bases). The V end lost 2 bases, the J end lost 4 bases, and 14 bases lay between the germline ends. This CDR3 has 15 amino acids. Here the CDR3 reads CASSLLGGGSTEAFF. The CDR3 DNA reads TGTGCCAGCAGTTTATTGGGGGGAGGGAGCACTGAAGCTTTCTTT.

This clonotype was counted between two and nine times. CDR3 in DNA: TGTGCCAGCATCCCAGACGGTTCACCCCTCCACTTT. It codes for CASIPDGSPLHF. The chain employs TRBV2 and TRBJ1-6; the D is unclear. Deletions cut 7 bases from V and 9 bases from J, with 10 bases between. The CDR3 has 12 amino acids. The V gene's germline CDR1 is SNHLY and CDR2 FYNNEI. Full variable domain (missing parts from reference TRBV2 and TRBJ1-6): EPEVTQTPSHQVTQMGQEVILRCVPISNHLYFYWYRQILGQKVEFLVSFYNNEISEKSEIFDDQFSVERPDGSNFTLKIRSTKLEDSAMYFCASIPDGSPLHFGNGTRLTVT.

This clonotype was counted only a few times. The gene calls are TRBV12-3 or TRBV12-4 and TRBJ2-3; 7 bases are a match to TRBD2. V lost 8 bases, J lost 2 bases, and 10 bases stayed unmatched. The CDR3 totals 15 residues. The CDR3: CASGLGPSSTDTQYF. CDR3 DNA: TGTGCCAGCGGACTAGGACCCTCCTCCACAGATACGCAGTATTTT.

As DNA, the CDR3 is TGTGCCAGCAGTGCCTGGATGCATTACAATGAGCAGTTCTTC. Its protein is CASSAWMHYNEQFF. The rearrangement links TRBV6-1 to TRBJ2-1; D gene uncertain. This CDR3 contains 14 residues. Germline values: CDR1 MNHNS, CDR2 SASEGT. The V and J ends lost 4 bases and 4 bases respectively, with 11 bases between them.

This clonotype was counted between two and nine times. This rearrangement joins TRBV29-1 to TRBJ2-1; 10 bases match TRBD1. Per the germline V gene, CDR1 is SQVTM and CDR2 is ANQGSEA. The V segment lost 5 bases and the J segment 6 bases; nucleotides outside the gene matches: 4. There are 13 residues in the CDR3. CDR3 sequence: CSVPGTGVNEQFF. CDR3 nucleotide sequence: TGCAGCGTTCCCGGGACAGGGGTCAATGAGCAGTTCTTC.

This clonotype was found a few times. The chain links TRBV20-1 to TRBJ1-3, with D perhaps TRBD1 (5 bases). Germline-derived CDR1 and CDR2 are DFQATT and SNEGSKA (reference sequence). V was pared by 4 bases and J by 7 bases, with 17 bases between. There are 14 residues in the CDR3. The CDR3: CSATPRDLWNTIYF. For the CDR3, the DNA is TGCAGTGCTACACCCCGGGACCTATGGAACACCATATATTTT.

In its sample, this clonotype was seen a few times. The chain links TRBV5-1 to TRBJ2-2; D unresolved. Trimming stripped 0 bases from V and 5 bases from J, with 8 bases between. This CDR3 comprises 14 residues. Germline CDR1 SGHRS, CDR2 YFSETQ. This chain's CDR3 is CASSLEGSTGELFF. The CDR3 DNA follows: TGCGCCAGCAGCTTGGAGGGTTCTACCGGGGAGCTGTTTTTT.

This clonotype has a handful of counts. The genes are TRBV5-1 and TRBJ2-2; D possibly corresponds to TRBD2 (6 bases). Germline CDR1 and CDR2: SGHRS and YFSETQ. The CDR3 extends over 14 amino acids. The V gene lost 1 base and the J gene lost 4 bases, with 8 bases spanning the gap. The CDR3 coding sequence is TGCGCCAGCAGCTTGACTAGCCCCACCGGGGAGCTGTTTTTT. Encoded protein: CASSLTSPTGELFF.

This CDR3 is CATSRELLGEQYF. The CDR3 DNA reads as TGTGCCACCAGCAGAGAACTTCTGGGCGAGCAGTACTTC. The rearrangement joins TRBV15 to TRBJ2-7; no clear D gene. CDR1 and CDR2 from the germline V gene are LNHNV and YYDKDF (reference sequence). The CDR3 consists of 13 residues. Deletions cut 0 bases from V and 6 bases from J, with 9 bases between.

The chain employs TRBV29-1 and TRBJ1-1; 9 bases are shared with TRBD1. V dropped 7 bases and J dropped 8; count of bases not matched to a gene: 8. The germline V gene has CDR1 SQVTM and CDR2 ANQGSEA. The CDR3 spans 12 residues. CDR3 amino acids: CSGRQGGVEAFF. As DNA, the CDR3 is TGCAGCGGAAGACAGGGGGGAGTGGAAGCTTTCTTT.

This clonotype has ten or more counts. This chain joins TRBV18 and TRBJ2-7; D remains ambiguous. This CDR3 region has 11 residues. The germline CDR1 and CDR2 sequences are KGHSH and LQKENI. V was clipped by 2 bases and J by 5 bases, with 4 bases between them. The CDR3, as DNA: TGTGCCAGCTCACCATCCCACGAGCAGTACTTC. Residues: CASSPSHEQYF.

This sequence joins TRBV6-5 and TRBJ1-5, with D maybe TRBD1 (5 bases). The CDR3 sequence is 13 residues long. V was cut by 2 bases and J by 6 bases, with 8 bases left in between. CDR1 and CDR2 from the germline V gene are MNHEY and SVGAGI. The CDR3 here is CASSYAGSQPQHF. The CDR3 DNA is TGTGCCAGCAGTTACGCAGGGAGTCAGCCCCAGCATTTT.

This clonotype was seen many times. V is TRBV27 and J is TRBJ2-7; TRBD1 might be the D (7 bases). The CDR3 contains 15 residues. CDR1 and CDR2 (germline): MNHEY, SMNVEV (reference sequence). Trimming left V 6 bases short and J 0 bases short, with 15 bases between. Here the CDR3 reads CASSGGTASSYEQYV. DNA for the CDR3: TGTGCCAGCAGCGGAGGGACAGCGAGCTCCTACGAGCAGTACGTC.

The sample holds a few counts of this clonotype. The V gene is TRBV5-5, the J gene TRBJ2-7; 9 positions match TRBD1. CDR3 size: 16 residues. Per the germline V gene, CDR1 is SGHKS and CDR2 is YYEKEE (reference sequence). Trimming at V came to 2 bases and at J to 1 base, leaving 7 bases not matched to a gene. This CDR3 reads CASSLNPGQGSYEQYF. The CDR3 DNA reads as TGTGCCAGCAGCTTAAACCCGGGACAGGGATCCTACGAGCAGTACTTC.

The chain links TRBV20-1 to TRBJ2-3; TRBD1 agrees at 7 bases. The CDR3 length is 14 residues. Trimming at V came to 6 bases and at J to 2 bases, leaving 8 bases not matched to a gene. Germline loops: CDR1 DFQATT, CDR2 SNEGSKA (reference sequence). The CDR3 is CSADYRGLTDTQYF. CDR3 DNA sequence: TGCAGTGCGGATTACAGGGGCCTCACAGATACGCAGTATTTT.

This clonotype appeared a few times. The chain carries TRBV5-5 and TRBJ2-2; 16 nucleotides match TRBD2. Losses at the gene ends were 4 bases for V and 6 bases for J; bases not matched to a gene: 3. CDR3 length: 16 residues. Germline CDR1 and CDR2: SGHKS and YYEKEE (reference sequence). The CDR3, as DNA: TGTGCCAGCAGCGGGACTAGCGGGGGGGATGCCGGGGAGCTGTTTTTT. Encoded protein: CASSGTSGGDAGELFF.

The chain carries TRBV5-1 and TRBJ2-3; D unclear. This CDR3 contains 14 residues. The V gene's germline CDR1 is SGHRS and CDR2 YFSETQ. Trimming pared 0 bases from V and 2 bases from J, leaving 7 bases between. DNA of the CDR3: TGCGCCAGCAGCTTGGATGACGACACAGATACGCAGTATTTT. Residues: CASSLDDDTDTQYF.

This clonotype came up a few times. A read error is possible here, since a much larger clone lies one base away. The CDR3 DNA follows: TGCGCCAGCAGCTTGAGCGTAACGAACACCGGGGAGCTGTTTTTT. It is translated as CASSLSVTNTGELFF. This rearrangement joins TRBV5-1 to TRBJ2-2; D not resolved. Germline V lookup: CDR1 SGHRS, CDR2 YFSETQ. Trimming pared 1 base from V and 0 bases from J, leaving 7 bases between. The CDR3 length is 15 residues.

There are a few counts of this clonotype. The J gene is TRBJ2-6, the V gene TRBV5-1, with 7 bases fitting TRBD1. This CDR3 spans 16 amino acids. In germline, CDR1 is SGHRS, CDR2 YFSETQ. Trimming removed 4 bases from V and 1 base from J; junction bases left unmatched: 5. The CDR3 bases are TGCGCCAGCAGCCCCAGGGACAGTTCTGGGGCCAACGTCCTGACTTTC. Protein product: CASSPRDSSGANVLTF.

This clonotype was found a few times. The J gene is TRBJ1-2, the V gene TRBV7-8; perhaps TRBD1 as D (6 bases). The V end was cut by 3 bases, the J end by 3 bases, with 14 bases between. Germline CDR1 and CDR2: SGHVS and FQNEAQ. The CDR3 extends over 15 amino acids. CDR3 coding DNA: TGTGCCAGCAGCTTGTTGAACAGGGCCGACTATGGCTACACCTTC. This codes for CASSLLNRADYGYTF.